This is a list of T cell receptor beta chains from one sample in a study of molecular identifiers for immune sequencing clone quantification. TCRdb recomputed calls from the PCR reads with MiXCR, one row per CDR3 protein. Among about 630,000 distinct CDR3 sequences listed, approximately 24% were seen once. Material: naive CD8+ T cells from blood, with Jurkat cell RNA spiked in. Every receptor here comes from a human donor in good health. Some libraries in this study had Jurkat cell RNA spiked in. Both conserved end residues are part of each CDR3. A D gene is named only where the DNA matches it firmly. Rows may omit the clone size; those that give it use once, few, many or a size class.

d_call: TRBD2; clone_size: .; j_call: TRBJ2-7; v_call: TRBV28; cdr3_aa: CASSFRGLAGDEQYF; cdr3_nt: TGTGCCAGCAGTTTCCGAGGTCTAGCGGGAGACGAGCAGTACTTC
d_call: .; clone_size: .; j_call: TRBJ2-1; v_call: TRBV19; cdr3_aa: CASSIWAGDNEQFF; cdr3_nt: TGTGCCAGTAGTATTTGGGCAGGCGACAATGAGCAGTTCTTC
d_call: TRBD1; clone_size: .; j_call: TRBJ1-6; v_call: TRBV20-1; cdr3_aa: CSARGEQGAVDNSPLHF; cdr3_nt: TGCAGTGCTAGAGGTGAACAGGGGGCCGTGGATAATTCACCCCTCCACTTT
d_call: TRBD1; clone_size: .; j_call: TRBJ1-3; v_call: TRBV7-9; cdr3_aa: CASSAWTGGGGNTIYF; cdr3_nt: TGTGCCAGCAGCGCCTGGACAGGGGGCGGTGGAAACACCATATATTTT
d_call: .; clone_size: many; j_call: TRBJ2-7; v_call: TRBV5-4; cdr3_aa: CASSFYRGGYEQYF; cdr3_nt: TGTGCCAGCAGCTTTTACAGGGGAGGGTACGAGCAGTACTTC
d_call: .; clone_size: few; j_call: TRBJ2-7; v_call: TRBV5-8; cdr3_aa: CASGLNEQYF; cdr3_nt: TGTGCCAGCGGCTTGAACGAGCAGTACTTC
d_call: .; clone_size: .; j_call: TRBJ1-2; v_call: TRBV19; cdr3_aa: CASSMGNGYTF; cdr3_nt: TGTGCCAGTAGTATGGGGAATGGCTACACCTTC
d_call: .; clone_size: many; j_call: TRBJ2-1; v_call: TRBV4-3; cdr3_aa: CASSQDSTGSYNEQFF; cdr3_nt: TGCGCCAGCAGCCAAGATTCCACAGGGTCCTACAATGAGCAGTTCTTC
d_call: .; clone_size: many; j_call: TRBJ1-1; v_call: TRBV12-3/TRBV12-4; cdr3_aa: CASSPPQQGNTEAFF; cdr3_nt: TGTGCCAGCAGTCCCCCCCAACAGGGAAACACTGAAGCTTTCTTT
d_call: TRBD1; clone_size: many; j_call: TRBJ1-2; v_call: TRBV7-2; cdr3_aa: CASSSGQGGSYGYTF; cdr3_nt: TGTGCCAGCAGCTCTGGACAGGGAGGGAGCTATGGCTACACCTTC
d_call: .; clone_size: few; j_call: TRBJ1-1; v_call: TRBV6-5; cdr3_aa: CASSYLPSPGTEAFF; cdr3_nt: TGTGCCAGCAGTTACCTTCCTTCTCCGGGAACTGAAGCTTTCTTT
d_call: TRBD2; clone_size: .; j_call: TRBJ2-7; v_call: TRBV20-1; cdr3_aa: CSARDQVRASGIGFPYEQYF; cdr3_nt: TGCAGTGCTAGAGATCAAGTTAGAGCTAGCGGGATCGGTTTCCCCTACGAGCAGTACTTC
d_call: .; clone_size: many; j_call: TRBJ2-7; v_call: TRBV6-1; cdr3_aa: CASSPASLGNEQYF; cdr3_nt: TGTGCCAGCAGCCCCGCTAGTCTGGGGAACGAGCAGTACTTC
d_call: TRBD1; clone_size: many; j_call: TRBJ2-3; v_call: TRBV12-3/TRBV12-4; cdr3_aa: CASSFKGAGSDTQYF; cdr3_nt: TGTGCCAGCAGTTTTAAGGGGGCCGGGTCAGATACGCAGTATTTT
d_call: .; clone_size: many; j_call: TRBJ2-6; v_call: TRBV9; cdr3_aa: CASSVVGHQSYGANVLTF; cdr3_nt: TGTGCCAGCAGCGTAGTGGGCCACCAGTCCTACGGGGCCAACGTCCTGACTTTC
d_call: .; clone_size: many; j_call: TRBJ1-3; v_call: TRBV25-1; cdr3_aa: CASSHRELSGNTIYF; cdr3_nt: TGTGCCAGCAGCCACAGGGAGCTGTCTGGAAACACCATATATTTT
d_call: .; clone_size: few; j_call: TRBJ2-7; v_call: TRBV7-9; cdr3_aa: CASSLWSQGNEQYF; cdr3_nt: TGTGCCAGCAGCTTATGGTCTCAGGGTAACGAGCAGTACTTC
d_call: TRBD2; clone_size: .; j_call: TRBJ2-3; v_call: TRBV13; cdr3_aa: CASRPLAGDDTQYF; cdr3_nt: TGTGCCAGCAGACCACTAGCGGGTGACGATACGCAGTATTTT
d_call: .; clone_size: .; j_call: TRBJ2-7; v_call: TRBV27; cdr3_aa: CASTSLEALSYEQYF; cdr3_nt: TGTGCCAGCACCTCGCTGGAGGCGCTCTCCTACGAGCAGTACTTC
d_call: TRBD2; clone_size: many; j_call: TRBJ2-1; v_call: TRBV24-1; cdr3_aa: CATSDFTSGVNEQFF; cdr3_nt: TGTGCCACCAGTGATTTTACTAGCGGGGTTAATGAGCAGTTCTTC
d_call: TRBD2; clone_size: .; j_call: TRBJ2-7; v_call: TRBV20-1; cdr3_aa: CSARDKWEGSYEQYF; cdr3_nt: TGCAGTGCTAGAGATAAGTGGGAGGGCAGCTACGAGCAGTACTTC
d_call: .; clone_size: many; j_call: TRBJ2-2; v_call: TRBV7-9; cdr3_aa: CASSSPTANTGELFF; cdr3_nt: TGTGCCAGCAGCTCCCCAACGGCAAACACCGGGGAGCTGTTTTTT
d_call: TRBD2; clone_size: .; j_call: TRBJ2-7; v_call: TRBV7-9; cdr3_aa: CASSLEASGVEQYF; cdr3_nt: TGTGCCAGCAGCTTAGAGGCTAGCGGGGTCGAGCAGTACTTC
d_call: .; clone_size: many; j_call: TRBJ1-1; v_call: TRBV14; cdr3_aa: CASSQDSTEAFF; cdr3_nt: TGTGCCAGCAGCCAAGATAGCACTGAAGCTTTCTTT
d_call: .; clone_size: few; j_call: TRBJ2-2; v_call: TRBV6-2/TRBV6-3; cdr3_aa: CASSLHNAGELFF; cdr3_nt: TGTGCCAGCAGTTTGCATAACGCCGGGGAGCTGTTTTTT
d_call: .; clone_size: few; j_call: TRBJ2-5; v_call: TRBV12-3/TRBV12-4; cdr3_aa: CASSFSLFSETQYF; cdr3_nt: TGTGCCAGCAGTTTTAGTCTATTCTCGGAGACCCAGTACTTC
d_call: TRBD1; clone_size: few; j_call: TRBJ2-1; v_call: TRBV29-1; cdr3_aa: CSVPPLGQGRYNEQFF; cdr3_nt: TGCAGCGTCCCTCCCTTAGGACAGGGGCGATACAATGAGCAGTTCTTC
d_call: .; clone_size: .; j_call: TRBJ2-1; v_call: TRBV19; cdr3_aa: CASSFEVSSYNEQFF; cdr3_nt: TGTGCCAGTAGTTTTGAGGTTAGCTCCTACAATGAGCAGTTCTTC
d_call: .; clone_size: few; j_call: TRBJ1-6; v_call: TRBV9; cdr3_aa: CASSGVWDNSPLHF; cdr3_nt: TGTGCCAGCAGCGGGGTTTGGGATAATTCACCCCTCCACTTT
d_call: .; clone_size: few; j_call: TRBJ2-5; v_call: TRBV6-2/TRBV6-3; cdr3_aa: CASSYMDGETQYF; cdr3_nt: TGTGCCAGCAGTTACATGGACGGGGAGACCCAGTACTTC
d_call: .; clone_size: .; j_call: TRBJ1-1; v_call: TRBV19; cdr3_aa: CAGSTISTDNTEAFF; cdr3_nt: TGTGCCGGTAGTACCATATCGACGGACAACACTGAAGCTTTCTTT
d_call: .; clone_size: many; j_call: TRBJ1-6; v_call: TRBV28; cdr3_aa: CASSLASGPLHF; cdr3_nt: TGTGCCAGCAGTCTGGCATCTGGACCCCTCCACTTT
d_call: TRBD1; clone_size: .; j_call: TRBJ2-4; v_call: TRBV19; cdr3_aa: CASSIRDSVANNIQYF; cdr3_nt: TGTGCCAGTAGTATAAGGGACAGTGTAGCCAATAACATTCAGTACTTC
d_call: .; clone_size: .; j_call: TRBJ1-1; v_call: TRBV4-3; cdr3_aa: CASSQDVRDPEAFF; cdr3_nt: TGCGCCAGCAGCCAAGATGTCAGGGACCCTGAAGCTTTCTTT
d_call: TRBD1; clone_size: .; j_call: TRBJ1-5; v_call: TRBV29-1; cdr3_aa: CSILGGDSNQPQHF; cdr3_nt: TGCAGCATTCTAGGGGGCGATAGCAATCAGCCCCAGCATTTT
d_call: .; clone_size: many; j_call: TRBJ1-5; v_call: TRBV24-1; cdr3_aa: CATSGQTNQPQHF; cdr3_nt: TGTGCCACCAGTGGCCAGACTAATCAGCCCCAGCATTTT
d_call: .; clone_size: many; j_call: TRBJ2-3; v_call: TRBV7-9; cdr3_aa: CASSLGPSPGTDTQYF; cdr3_nt: TGTGCCAGCAGCTTAGGACCCAGCCCCGGCACAGATACGCAGTATTTT
d_call: .; clone_size: .; j_call: TRBJ1-6; v_call: TRBV12-3/TRBV12-4; cdr3_aa: CASSHTGFNSPLHF; cdr3_nt: TGTGCCAGCAGCCACACAGGGTTTAATTCACCCCTCCACTTT
d_call: TRBD2; clone_size: .; j_call: TRBJ2-3; v_call: TRBV28; cdr3_aa: CASSRLREEGTDTQYF; cdr3_nt: TGTGCCAGCAGCCGACTCCGGGAGGAAGGTACAGATACGCAGTATTTT
d_call: .; clone_size: .; j_call: TRBJ2-2; v_call: TRBV13; cdr3_aa: CASSSRDGLTARELFF; cdr3_nt: TGTGCCAGCAGCTCACGGGACGGACTTACGGCCAGGGAGCTGTTTTTT
d_call: .; clone_size: few; j_call: TRBJ2-7; v_call: TRBV20-1; cdr3_aa: CSAQTQQFSPYEQYF; cdr3_nt: TGCAGTGCGCAGACCCAACAGTTTTCCCCCTACGAGCAGTACTTC
d_call: .; clone_size: many; j_call: TRBJ2-7; v_call: TRBV6-2/TRBV6-3; cdr3_aa: CASWDFEEQYF; cdr3_nt: TGTGCCAGCTGGGATTTTGAGGAGCAGTACTTC
d_call: .; clone_size: many; j_call: TRBJ2-1; v_call: TRBV24-1; cdr3_aa: CATSDTTDYNEQFF; cdr3_nt: TGTGCCACCAGTGATACGACAGACTACAATGAGCAGTTCTTC
d_call: TRBD1; clone_size: .; j_call: TRBJ2-5; v_call: TRBV27; cdr3_aa: CASSIGGGLAVKRETQYF; cdr3_nt: TGTGCCAGCAGCATAGGGGGCGGGCTAGCCGTAAAGCGGGAGACCCAGTACTTC
d_call: TRBD2; clone_size: .; j_call: TRBJ2-1; v_call: TRBV20-1; cdr3_aa: CSGILAARSSYNEQFF; cdr3_nt: TGCAGTGGAATACTAGCGGCAAGGAGCTCCTACAATGAGCAGTTCTTC
d_call: .; clone_size: many; j_call: TRBJ2-7; v_call: TRBV7-9; cdr3_aa: CASSPGHKGGSSYEQYF; cdr3_nt: TGTGCCAGCAGCCCCGGCCACAAGGGGGGGAGCTCCTACGAGCAGTACTTC
d_call: .; clone_size: many; j_call: TRBJ1-1; v_call: TRBV29-1; cdr3_aa: CSVGQMNTEAFF; cdr3_nt: TGCAGCGTTGGACAGATGAACACTGAAGCTTTCTTT
d_call: .; clone_size: few; j_call: TRBJ1-1; v_call: TRBV6-5; cdr3_aa: CASSTGGIQWLNTEAFF; cdr3_nt: TGTGCCAGCAGTACCGGGGGAATCCAGTGGCTGAACACTGAAGCTTTCTTT
d_call: TRBD2; clone_size: many; j_call: TRBJ2-3; v_call: TRBV4-1; cdr3_aa: CASSPKRGGVGDTQYF; cdr3_nt: TGCGCCAGCAGCCCGAAACGGGGGGGCGTTGGAGATACGCAGTATTTT